This T cell receptor beta chain was documented in a study of blood T cells in healthy people across ages. CDR1 and CDR2 (germline): DFQATT, SNEGSKA (reference sequence). This CDR3 comprises 15 residues. The table lists this clonotype with a few counts. A second PCR of 7 to 11 cycles used a sample-barcoded 5' primer and a J-beta primer mix. TCRdb re-analysed the 5' RACE reads in MiXCR, keeping a single row per CDR3 protein. The sample lists roughly 560,000 distinct CDR3 sequences, less than 25% occurring once. The same specimen was also included in a second study, on T cells of mothers and their children.

The receptor comes from a boy between 10 and 17 years old in good health. The sample comprised blood. V usage is TRBV20-1 and J usage is TRBJ2-5, with D tentatively TRBD1 (7 bases). Matching the DNA end better, TRBJ2-1 makes the J call doubtful. The CDR3 DNA follows: TGCAGTGCTAGGGCCGGCGGGGCGGGACAGAGTGAGCAGTTCTTC. Amino acid sequence: CSARAGGAGQSEQFF.